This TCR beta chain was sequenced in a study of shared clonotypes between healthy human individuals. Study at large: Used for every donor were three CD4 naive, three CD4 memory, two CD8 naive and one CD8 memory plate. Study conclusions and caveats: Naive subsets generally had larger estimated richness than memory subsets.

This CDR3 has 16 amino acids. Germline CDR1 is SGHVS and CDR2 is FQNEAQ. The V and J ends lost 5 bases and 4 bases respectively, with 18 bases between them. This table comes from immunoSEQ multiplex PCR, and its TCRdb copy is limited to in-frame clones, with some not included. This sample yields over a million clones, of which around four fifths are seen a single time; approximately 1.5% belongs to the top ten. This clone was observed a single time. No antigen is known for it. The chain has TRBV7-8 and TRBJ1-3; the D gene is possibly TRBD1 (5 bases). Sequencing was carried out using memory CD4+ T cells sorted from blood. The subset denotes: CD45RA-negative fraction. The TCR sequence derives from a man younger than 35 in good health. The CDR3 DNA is TGTGCCAGCAGCCGATTTGGGACTAATCAGGGAAACACCATATATTTT. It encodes CASSRFGTNQGNTIYF.